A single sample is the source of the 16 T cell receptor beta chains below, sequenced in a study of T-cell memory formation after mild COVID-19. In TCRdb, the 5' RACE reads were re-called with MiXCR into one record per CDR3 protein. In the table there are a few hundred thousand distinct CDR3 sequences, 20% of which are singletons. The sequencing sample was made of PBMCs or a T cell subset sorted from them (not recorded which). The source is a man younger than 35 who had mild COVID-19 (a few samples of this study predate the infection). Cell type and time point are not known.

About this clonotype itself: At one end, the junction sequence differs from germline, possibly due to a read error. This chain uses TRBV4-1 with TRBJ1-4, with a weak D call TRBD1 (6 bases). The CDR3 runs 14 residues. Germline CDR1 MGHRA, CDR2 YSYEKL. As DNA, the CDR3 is TGCGCCAGCAGTCAAGGGGGTTCCGGGGAAAAACTGTTTTTT. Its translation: CASSQGGSGEKLFF.

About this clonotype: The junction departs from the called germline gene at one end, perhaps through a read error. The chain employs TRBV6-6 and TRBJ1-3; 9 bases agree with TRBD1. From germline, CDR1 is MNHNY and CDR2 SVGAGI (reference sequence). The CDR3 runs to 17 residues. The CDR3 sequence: CASSDSGQGGLRNTIYF. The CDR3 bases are TGTGCCAGCAGTGACTCGGGACAGGGAGGGTTGAGAAACACCATATATTTT.

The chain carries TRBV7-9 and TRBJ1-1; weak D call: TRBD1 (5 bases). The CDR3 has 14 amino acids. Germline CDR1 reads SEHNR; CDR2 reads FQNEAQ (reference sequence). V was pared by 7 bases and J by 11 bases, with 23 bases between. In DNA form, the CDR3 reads TGTGCCAGCACCGGAGGGGCGGCTGAGGTGGGGGCTTTCTTT. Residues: CASTGGAAEVGAFF.

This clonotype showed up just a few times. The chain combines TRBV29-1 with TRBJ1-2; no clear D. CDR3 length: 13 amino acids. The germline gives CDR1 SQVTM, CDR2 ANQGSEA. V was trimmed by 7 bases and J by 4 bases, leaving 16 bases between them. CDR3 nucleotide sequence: TGCAGCGCAGTGAACATAAGGAGCTATGGCTACACCTTC. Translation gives CSAVNIRSYGYTF.

The CDR3 reads CASSDLPRTSGPETQYF. The CDR3, as DNA: TGTGCCAGCAGCGATTTACCGAGGACTAGCGGTCCGGAGACCCAGTACTTC. The chain employs TRBV6-2 or TRBV6-3 and TRBJ2-5, with 10 positions matching TRBD2. The CDR3 spans 17 residues. The V segment lost 6 bases and the J segment 5 bases; nucleotides outside the gene matches: 15. The V gene's germline CDR1 is MNHEY and CDR2 SVGEGT.

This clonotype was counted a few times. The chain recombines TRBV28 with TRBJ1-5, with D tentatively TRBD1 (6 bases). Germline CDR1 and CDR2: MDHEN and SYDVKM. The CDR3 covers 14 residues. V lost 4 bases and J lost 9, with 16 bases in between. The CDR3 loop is CASSWGAGPGPQHF. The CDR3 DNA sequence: TGTGCCAGCAGTTGGGGGGCAGGCCCGGGGCCCCAGCATTTT.

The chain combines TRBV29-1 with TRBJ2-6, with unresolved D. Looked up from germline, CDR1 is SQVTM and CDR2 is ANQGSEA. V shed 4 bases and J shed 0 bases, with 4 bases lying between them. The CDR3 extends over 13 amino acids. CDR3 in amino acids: CSVVVSGANVLTF. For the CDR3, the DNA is TGCAGCGTTGTCGTCTCTGGGGCCAACGTCCTGACTTTC.

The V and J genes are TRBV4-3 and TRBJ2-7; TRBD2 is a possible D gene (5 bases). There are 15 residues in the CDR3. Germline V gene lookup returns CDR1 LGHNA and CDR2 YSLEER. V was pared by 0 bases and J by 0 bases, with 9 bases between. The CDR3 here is CASSQDGSSSYEQYF. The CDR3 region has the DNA TGCGCCAGCAGCCAAGATGGGAGTAGCTCCTACGAGCAGTACTTC.

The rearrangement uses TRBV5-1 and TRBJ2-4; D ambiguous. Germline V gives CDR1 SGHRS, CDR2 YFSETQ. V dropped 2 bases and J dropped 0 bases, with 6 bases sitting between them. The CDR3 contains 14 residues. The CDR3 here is CASSLELAKNIQYF. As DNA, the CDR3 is TGCGCCAGCAGCTTAGAGTTAGCCAAAAACATTCAGTACTTC.

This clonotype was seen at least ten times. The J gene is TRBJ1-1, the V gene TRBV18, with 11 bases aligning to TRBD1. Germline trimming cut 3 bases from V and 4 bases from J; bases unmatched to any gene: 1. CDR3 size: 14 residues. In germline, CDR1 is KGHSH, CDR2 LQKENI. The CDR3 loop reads CASSPGQGVTEAFF. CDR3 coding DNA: TGTGCCAGCTCACCGGGACAGGGGGTCACTGAAGCTTTCTTT. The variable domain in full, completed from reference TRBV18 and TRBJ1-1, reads NAGVMQNPRHLVRRRGQEARLRCSPMKGHSHVYWYRQLPEEGLKFMVYLQKENIIDESGMPKERFSAEFPKEGPSILRIQQVVRGDSAAYFCASSPGQGVTEAFFGQGTRLTVV.

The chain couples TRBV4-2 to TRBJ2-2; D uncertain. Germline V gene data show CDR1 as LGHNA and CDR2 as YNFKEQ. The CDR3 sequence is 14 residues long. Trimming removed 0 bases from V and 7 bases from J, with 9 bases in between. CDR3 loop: CASSQDRGLGELFF. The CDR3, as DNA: TGTGCCAGCAGCCAAGATAGAGGTCTCGGGGAGCTGTTTTTT.

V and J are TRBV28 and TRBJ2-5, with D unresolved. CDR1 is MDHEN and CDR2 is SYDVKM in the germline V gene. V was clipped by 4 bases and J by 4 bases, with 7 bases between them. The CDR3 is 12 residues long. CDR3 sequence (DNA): TGTGCCAGCAGTTACGGGTCAGAGACCCAGTACTTC. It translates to CASSYGSETQYF.

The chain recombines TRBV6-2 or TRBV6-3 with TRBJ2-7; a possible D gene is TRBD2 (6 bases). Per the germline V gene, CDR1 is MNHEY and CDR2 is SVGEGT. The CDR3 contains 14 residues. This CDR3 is CASSYAGFSYEQYV. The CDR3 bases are TGCGCCAGCAGTTATGCGGGATTTTCCTACGAGCAGTACGTC.

The CDR3 spells CASSLVLPTVTQYF. The CDR3 nucleotides are TGTGCCAGCAGCTTAGTCCTACCCACCGTTACGCAGTATTTT. This chain links TRBV11-2 with TRBJ2-3, with unresolved D. There are 14 residues in the CDR3. Per the germline V gene, CDR1 is SGHAT and CDR2 is FQNNGV. The V end lost 1 base, the J end lost 8 bases, and 13 bases lay between the germline ends.

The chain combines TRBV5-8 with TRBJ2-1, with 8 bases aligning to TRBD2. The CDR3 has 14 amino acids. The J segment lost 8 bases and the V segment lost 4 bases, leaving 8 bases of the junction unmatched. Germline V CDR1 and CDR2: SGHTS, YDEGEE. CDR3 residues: CASSATSVSDEQFF. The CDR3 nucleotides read TGTGCCAGCAGCGCGACTAGCGTTTCGGATGAGCAGTTCTTC.

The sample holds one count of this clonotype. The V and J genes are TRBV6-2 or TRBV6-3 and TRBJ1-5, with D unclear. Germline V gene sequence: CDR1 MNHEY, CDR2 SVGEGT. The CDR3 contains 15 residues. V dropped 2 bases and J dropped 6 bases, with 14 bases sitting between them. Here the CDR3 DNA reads TGTGCCAGCAGTTACGACGGGTGGGTGTTTCAGCCCCAGCATTTT. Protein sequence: CASSYDGWVFQPQHF.